This T cell receptor (beta chain) came from a study of control samples from healthy donors and cancer patients. Some clones are missing from TCRdb's copy, which holds only in-frame ones; the method was immunoSEQ multiplex PCR. The sample holds about 140,000 clones, 88% seen once. The CDR3 is made up of 15 amino acids. Germline lookup yields CDR1 SNHLY and CDR2 FYNNEI. With 4 bases removed from V and 7 bases from J, the gap between germline ends came to 14 bases. This receptor was identified in a man aged 18 to 30 in good health. The sample taken for sequencing was blood. The gene calls are TRBV2 and TRBJ1-6, with a tentative D call TRBD1 (6 bases). The CDR3 here is CASSADRLANSPLHF. CDR3 sequence (DNA): TGTGCCAGCAGTGCCGACAGGCTGGCGAATTCACCCCTCCACTTT.